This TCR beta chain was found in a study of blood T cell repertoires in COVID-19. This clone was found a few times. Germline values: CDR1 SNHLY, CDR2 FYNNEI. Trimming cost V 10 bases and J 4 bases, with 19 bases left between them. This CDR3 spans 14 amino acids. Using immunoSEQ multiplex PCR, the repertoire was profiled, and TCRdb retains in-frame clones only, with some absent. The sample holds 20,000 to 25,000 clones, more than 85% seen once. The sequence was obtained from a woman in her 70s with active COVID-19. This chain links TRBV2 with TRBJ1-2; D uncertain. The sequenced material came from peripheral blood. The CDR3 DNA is TGTGCCAACCTAAGAACACCTCTAGGCTATGGCTACACCTTC. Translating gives CANLRTPLGYGYTF.